This paragraph reports one T cell receptor (beta chain). The antigen remains unidentified. These data belong to a study of beta chain features in type 1 diabetes. Across the study: Examination spanned 100 million to 120 million sorted cells from all samples. Overall study results and limits: Shorter TCRB CDR3s, moderately but significantly so, marked every one of the four CD4+ subsets in Type 1 diabetes patients. Patients with type 1 diabetes showed fewer VDJ junction insertions and more deletions.

Reverse transcribing all isolated RNA meant expressed TCRB transcripts were sequenced. The average output of naive, central memory and regulatory T cell samples was about 3.3 million reads. Assay: immunoSEQ multiplex PCR; the TCRdb copy retains only in-frame clones and omits some. The profile shows nearly 700,000 clones, about an eighth of them singletons. The sequence derives from a man younger than 35 with type 1 diabetes. Sequenced material: naive CD4+ T cells from blood.

The CDR3 DNA reads TGTGCCAACAGCCGTCAGGGTGGGGTAAACTATGGCTACACCTTC. Protein product: CANSRQGGVNYGYTF. The V call is TRBV27, the J call TRBJ1-2; a weak D match, TRBD1 (5 bases). Germline assignment: CDR1 MNHEY and CDR2 SMNVEV (reference sequence). Trimming removed 10 bases from V and 2 bases from J, with 20 bases in between. The CDR3 has 15 amino acids.